This T cell receptor beta chain was documented in a study of T cell responses to AZD1222 COVID-19 vaccine (dated by TCRdb to the early 2020s). Context from the whole study: TCR sequencing was performed for 230 to 250 trial participants, of whom about 200 were given two doses of AZD1222 and around 25 were given two doses of MenACWY control vaccine. Enrollment into the trials was organized by age into subgroups of 18-55, 56-69 and 70-plus years, and those subgroups contained about 160, 30 and 59 TCR-sequenced participants, respectively. What the study reported, not specific to this receptor: In the small 56-69-year group, the increase in depth fell short of significance, most likely because of low power. After two AZD1222 doses, spike-specific TCR breadth and depth were significantly higher than at day 0 and than in MenACWY recipients. Because no day 14 peak-response samples were available, repertoires were characterized only after the peak T cell response. The vaccine-associated CD4 TCRs covered the entire spike protein, and the dominant responses fell in regions 160-218 and 743-854. Participants were mostly white British and included more females than males, and it was suggested by the authors that clonal diversity may have been underestimated. Epitopes outside the regions mutated in the B.1.351 and B.1.1.7 variants were reportedly recognized by nearly half of the unique spike-specific TCRs. Conclusions about previously exposed vaccinees are limited, since just a handful of AZD1222 recipients were seropositive for SARS-CoV-2 at baseline.

In the case of this clone: Its recognized antigen is unknown. No qualities accompany the bases; no much larger clone lies one base away.

The germline V gene (reference sequence) supplies CDR1 DFQATT and CDR2 SNEGSKA. The CDR3, from cysteine to phenylalanine, totals 9 residues. Only the CDR3 portion is preserved as DNA: 27 bases, with reading frame beginning at the first base. V and J are truncated by 4 bases and 3 bases respectively, leaving an intervening sequence of 0 bases. Explained via the paper, the time point label denotes: about 28 days (+/-7) after the second vaccine dose. This sample's treatment or condition label indicates: meningococcal conjugate vaccine given as trial control. Vaccinee samples were obtained from the UK trials COV001 and COV002, which included a single-blind randomized controlled phase 2/3 trial of AZD1222 (ChAdOx1 nCoV-19) in healthy adults. For TCRbeta chain sequencing, PBMC samples from trial participants were taken at day 0 and at day 28 after the second dose. The CDR3 regions of human TCRbeta chains were subjected to immunosequencing. Processing in the source paper ran as follows. TCRs in the repertoires were matched against a reference library of SARS-CoV-2-specific TCRs that had been generated with the MIRA antigen-specificity platform. Breadth was defined as the fraction of unique TCRs that were SARS-CoV-2-associated, and depth was defined as the fraction of total T cells that were SARS-CoV-2-associated. Using the MIRA data, each spike-specific TCR was assigned both to the spike region to which the TCR was reactive and to a CD4 or CD8 class. Log10-transformed breadth and depth values were compared by one-way ANOVA with Sidak's multiple comparisons tests. TCRdb limited this immuneACCESS table to in-frame rearrangements with V and J called. A share of clones is missing; checked studies link under half to unresolved V genes, and the rest is unexplained. The V and J calls and the clone size are those of that table, but D and trimming were determined from the DNA. The sample table contains 210,000 or so clones; only one count was recorded for roughly 94% of them. Around 1.7% of the sample lies in the top ten.

In this chain, TRBV20-1 is recombined with TRBJ2-5; no confident D gene assignment can be made. This clonotype was obtained from an adult who received the MenACWY meningococcal vaccine as a control. Sequences were derived from peripheral blood, sampled 28 days after the second dose of the MenACWY control vaccine. The encoded CDR3 is CSAKETQYF. The nucleotide sequence reads TGCAGTGCTAAAGAGACCCAGTACTTC.